These 14 T cell receptor beta chains share one sample of origin, sequenced in a study of naive and memory T cell subsets. Study-wide results and limits: Naive repertoires, especially CD8, held a few larger clonotypes, possibly memory cells re-expressing CD45RA.

The beta constant-region primer was an equimolar mix of two oligonucleotides covering TRBC1 and TRBC2. Nested alpha and beta constant-region primers with the SP2 primer drove four PCR rounds on ligated cDNA. Each CDR3 protein is one row after TCRdb ran MiXCR on the UMI-ligation and nested PCR reads. The data contain roughly 97,000 distinct CDR3 sequences, more than 14% of them singletons. Their target antigens are unknown. Sequences were obtained from naive CD8+ T cells from blood. These receptors were obtained from a human donor in good health.

The chain is built from TRBV4-2 and TRBJ2-3, with a possible D match to TRBD2 (6 bases). Germline CDR1 and CDR2: LGHNA and YNFKEQ. This CDR3 is 16 amino acids long. The V gene lost 5 bases and the J gene lost 0 bases, with 15 bases spanning the gap. CDR3 DNA: TGTGCCAGCAGCGTAGCGGAACCAGCTAGCACAGATACGCAGTATTTT. Its translation: CASSVAEPASTDTQYF.

This clonotype was seen many times. This sequence joins TRBV27 and TRBJ2-7, with 7 bases aligning to TRBD1. The V and J ends lost 6 bases and 6 bases, in that order; junction bases with no gene match: 5. The CDR3 length is 12 residues. The germline gives CDR1 MNHEY, CDR2 SMNVEV (reference sequence). The CDR3 DNA reads as TGTGCCAGCAGCCACAGGGGAAGCGAGCAGTACTTC. Protein product: CASSHRGSEQYF.

This clonotype has just a few counts. The chain employs TRBV4-2 and TRBJ2-1; D possibly corresponds to TRBD2 (7 bases). Trimming shortened V by 4 bases and J by 7 bases, and 14 bases separated the two germline ends. This CDR3 region has 14 residues. Germline V gene data show CDR1 as LGHNA and CDR2 as YNFKEQ. CDR3 sequence: CASSLVGGANEQFF. The DNA of the CDR3 is TGTGCCAGCAGCCTCGTAGGGGGGGCTAATGAGCAGTTCTTC.

This clonotype appeared many times. J is TRBJ2-3 and V is TRBV7-8; D gene uncertain. V was trimmed by 5 bases and J by 1 base, leaving 7 bases between them. CDR1 SGHVS and CDR2 FQNEAQ come from the germline V gene. The CDR3 spans 13 residues. The CDR3 loop is CASSKGGTDTQYF. The CDR3 DNA reads TGTGCCAGCAGCAAAGGAGGCACAGATACGCAGTATTTT.

The V gene is TRBV7-9, the J gene TRBJ2-7; TRBD1 or TRBD2 may be the D gene (5 bases each). V lost 5 bases and J lost 3, with 26 bases in between. The CDR3 sequence is 18 residues long. Germline V gives CDR1 SEHNR, CDR2 FQNEAQ (reference sequence). For the CDR3, the DNA is TGTGCCAGCAGCCTTTCTGCCCCGACAGAGGGTAACTTCTACGAGCAGTACTTC. Translation: CASSLSAPTEGNFYEQYF.

This sequence joins TRBV28 and TRBJ2-7; the match to TRBD1 covers 9 bases. CDR3 length: 15 amino acids. Losses at the gene ends were 3 bases for V and 2 bases for J; bases not matched to a gene: 5. Germline values: CDR1 MDHEN, CDR2 SYDVKM. The CDR3 region is CASSFFGTGTYEQYF. Here the CDR3 DNA reads TGTGCCAGCAGTTTTTTCGGGACAGGGACCTACGAGCAGTACTTC.

The table lists this clonotype with a count of one. At one end, the junction sequence differs from germline, possibly due to a read error. The chain is built from TRBV24-1 and TRBJ2-2, with TRBD1 identical over 7 bases. The CDR3 length is 16 residues. CDR1 is KGHDR and CDR2 is SFDVKD in the germline V gene. The CDR3 DNA reads TGTGCCACCAGCGATTTAAGGGACAGTAACACCGGGGAGCTGTTTTTT. Translating gives CATSDLRDSNTGELFF.

This clonotype was observed a handful of times. V is TRBV7-8 and J is TRBJ1-1; D not certain. Trimming shortened V by 2 bases and J by 4 bases, and 8 bases separated the two germline ends. The CDR3 has 13 residues. Germline CDR1 reads SGHVS; CDR2 reads FQNEAQ. The CDR3 protein is CASSLRVGTEAFF. CDR3 nucleotides: TGTGCCAGCAGCTTAAGGGTAGGCACTGAAGCTTTCTTT.

This clonotype was detected only a few times. The chain combines TRBV4-3 with TRBJ1-5; TRBD1 might be the D (5 bases). V gave up 0 bases and J gave up 6 bases, with 12 bases separating them. Germline V gene data show CDR1 as LGHNA and CDR2 as YSLEER. The CDR3 consists of 15 residues. CDR3 coding DNA: TGCGCCAGCAGCCAAGATTGGGGGGTGGGTCAGCCCCAGCATTTT. Encoded protein: CASSQDWGVGQPQHF.

The rearrangement joins TRBV12-3 or TRBV12-4 to TRBJ2-1; 7 nucleotides align to TRBD2. This CDR3 contains 15 residues. V lost 7 bases and J lost 4; bases outside the gene matches: 10. The CDR3 region has the DNA TGTGCCAGCACCCCCTTGGCGGGAGTATACAATGAGCAGTTCTTC. It codes for CASTPLAGVYNEQFF.

V usage is TRBV5-6 and J usage is TRBJ2-7, with D hard to call. The germline CDR1 and CDR2 sequences are SGHDT and YYEEEE. This CDR3 is 12 amino acids long. V lost 0 bases and J 11 bases, leaving 12 bases between the germline ends. The CDR3 spells CASSLDDLGKYF. The CDR3 DNA reads as TGTGCCAGCAGCTTGGACGACCTAGGGAAGTACTTC.

In its sample, this clonotype was seen a few times. The CDR3 DNA sequence: TGTGCCAGCACCAACGGACTAGCGCCTTACGAGCAGTACTTC. Amino acid sequence: CASTNGLAPYEQYF. V gene TRBV6-2 or TRBV6-3 combines with J gene TRBJ2-7; the match to TRBD2 covers 9 bases. Germline-derived CDR1 and CDR2 are MNHEY and SVGEGT. V was pared by 7 bases and J by 4 bases, with 8 bases of the junction left unmatched. The CDR3 is 14 residues long.

The chain carries TRBV4-3 and TRBJ2-7, with 8 bases aligning to TRBD1. The CDR3 extends over 15 amino acids. Germline CDR1 reads LGHNA; CDR2 reads YSLEER. The junction had 5 bases not matched to a gene; V was cut back by 2 bases and J by 2 bases. CDR3 region: CASSQLLTGAYEQYF. In DNA form, the CDR3 reads TGCGCCAGCAGCCAACTATTGACAGGGGCCTACGAGCAGTACTTC.

The chain carries TRBV3-2 and TRBJ2-3; the D call of TRBD2 is as the table states it, not checked on the DNA. TRBV3-2 is termed a pseudogene. This CDR3 comprises 14 residues. The CDR3 nucleotides are TGTGCCCCCCGGGGCGGGAGGGCCTTAGATACGCAGTATTTT. It encodes CAPRGGRALDTQYF.